The sample holds a few counts of the clone carrying this TCR beta chain. These data originate in a study of regulatory T cells in long-lasting Graves disease. Time point in this sample: newly diagnosed GD, antithyroid drugs for less than 3 months. The authors made the TCR library using RNA they extracted from PBMCs. The collection involved drawing around 10 milliliters of peripheral blood into EDTA tubes. Germline CDR1 and CDR2: LNHDA and SQIVND (reference sequence). V was shortened by 9 bases and J by 7 bases, with 16 bases between the two germline ends. CDR3 size: 13 residues. HTBI primers from iRepertoire and Arm-PCR of CDR3 regions yielded the TCR beta libraries. TCRdb passed the multiplex PCR reads through MiXCR, listing each CDR3 protein once. The sample has approximately 480,000 distinct CDR3 sequences; about a sixth are singletons. This same sample was also taken into another study, of T cells in Graves' hyperthyroidism and ophthalmopathy.

Source: peripheral blood mononuclear cells (PBMCs), taken at new diagnosis, from a patient treated with antithyroid drugs. The TCR was taken from a man aged 35-49 years with Graves disease. This chain uses TRBV19 with TRBJ1-5; weak D call: TRBD1 (6 bases). DNA for the CDR3: TGTGCCAGCTCGAGACAGGTCAGACAGCCCCAGCATTTT. This codes for CASSRQVRQPQHF.